The source of this TCR beta chain is a study of blood T cell repertoires in COVID-19. For the study at large: COVID-19 samples, acute and convalescent, were from the United States, Italy and Spain. T cells, B-cell-depleted T cells, or PBMCs provided the cDNA or gDNA that served as material.

Study processing details: Amplification from reference gene primers served as the basis for estimated nucleated cell counts. Only in-frame clones appear in the TCRdb table, and some are missing; sequencing was by immunoSEQ multiplex PCR. D and trimming were read from the DNA, whereas the V and J calls and clone size are those reported in that table. The repertoire holds around 120,000 clones, with about 90% as singletons. The TCR sequence derives from a woman in her 70s with acute or convalescent COVID-19. Material: peripheral blood.

CDR3: CASGLVPERSNEQFF. The DNA of the CDR3 is TGTGCTAGTGGTTTGGTCCCCGAACGGTCCAATGAGCAGTTCTTC. The chain joins TRBV12-5 to TRBJ2-1; D not resolved. The CDR3 contains 15 residues. V dropped 0 bases and J dropped 6 bases, with 12 bases sitting between them. Germline CDR1 is LGHNT and CDR2 is FRNRAP.